In its sample, the clone carrying this T cell receptor beta chain was seen a few times. The data originate from a study of T cells after yellow fever vaccination. V shed 5 bases and J 5 bases; nucleotides not matched to a gene: 7. CDR3 length: 14 amino acids. Via MiXCR, TCRdb re-called the 5' RACE reads, giving one row per CDR3 protein. This table holds 200,000 or so distinct CDR3 sequences, about 7% found once. The chain uses TRBV12-3 or TRBV12-4 and TRBJ2-7; 9 nucleotides agree with TRBD1. The source material was CD4+ T cells sorted from PBMCs, sampled on the day of the yellow fever booster vaccination. The receptor was isolated from a man aged 30-40 years who received the YFV17D yellow fever vaccine. The CDR3 reads CASSHMRQGDEQYF. The CDR3 bases are TGTGCCAGCAGTCACATGCGACAGGGGGACGAGCAGTACTTC.